Listed below are T cell receptor beta chains from one sample, sequenced in a study of T-cell memory formation after mild COVID-19. TCRdb processed the 5' RACE reads anew with MiXCR; each CDR3 protein has one entry. The repertoire holds 540,000 or so distinct CDR3 sequences, over 20% seen once, with approximately 12% in the top ten. The material sequenced was PBMCs or a T cell subset sorted from them (not recorded which). The source is an adult woman who had mild COVID-19 (a few samples of this study predate the infection). Cell type and time point are not known. Both conserved end residues are part of each CDR3. Fields, in order: CDR3 length, V gene, CDR3 protein.

len: 13; v_gene: TRBV5-4; CDR3aa: CASSTESDSPLHF
len: 11; v_gene: TRBV29-1; CDR3aa: CSVEGNYGYTF
len: 14; v_gene: TRBV3-1; CDR3aa: CASSLYRQNTEAFF
len: 15; v_gene: TRBV5-6; CDR3aa: CASSLYKEMNTEAFF
len: 17; v_gene: TRBV7-2; CDR3aa: CASSPHRVAGSNQPQHF
len: 14; v_gene: TRBV7-2; CDR3aa: CASSARMDQETQYF
len: 17; v_gene: TRBV20-1; CDR3aa: CSARDPGKFRGTDTQYF
len: 15; v_gene: TRBV5-5; CDR3aa: CASSLVPDTFYGYTF
len: 12; v_gene: TRBV2; CDR3aa: CASSMGPEKLFF
len: 12; v_gene: TRBV11-2; CDR3aa: CASSLTDTEAFF
len: 18; v_gene: TRBV5-1; CDR3aa: CASSSGQGKLSSYNEQFF
len: 18; v_gene: TRBV7-8; CDR3aa: CASSLASPGLAEQETQYF
len: 15; v_gene: TRBV7-2; CDR3aa: CASIKQGVRGKTQYF
len: 16; v_gene: TRBV9; CDR3aa: CASSPAIRQSGSPLHF
len: 16; v_gene: TRBV25-1; CDR3aa: CASSESGSVVGPIQYF
len: 15; v_gene: TRBV5-1; CDR3aa: CASSPGAGSPYEQYF
len: 16; v_gene: TRBV24-1; CDR3aa: CATSERGLAGTDTQYF
len: 10; v_gene: TRBV24-1; CDR3aa: CAFTRGEQYF
len: 15; v_gene: TRBV5-6; CDR3aa: CASSSGDSPYNEQFF
len: 11; v_gene: TRBV7-2; CDR3aa: CASSGSGEQFF
len: 20; v_gene: TRBV7-6; CDR3aa: CASSPGLTSQNQGTPYEQYF
len: 14; v_gene: TRBV7-9; CDR3aa: CASSFWTVEETQYF
len: 14; v_gene: TRBV2; CDR3aa: CASSVQRGYNEQFF
len: 15; v_gene: TRBV5-1; CDR3aa: CASGVTAGATDTQYF
len: 15; v_gene: TRBV7-2; CDR3aa: CASSLRRDLAGELFF
len: 18; v_gene: TRBV4-3; CDR3aa: CASSQDRLLAGSRETQYF
len: 15; v_gene: TRBV4-3; CDR3aa: CASSQVPGGGNTQYF
len: 14; v_gene: TRBV6-5; CDR3aa: CASSYSLTNEKLFF
len: 14; v_gene: TRBV6-6; CDR3aa: CASSYVRDTGELFF
len: 17; v_gene: TRBV9; CDR3aa: CASSVAVRARNTGELFF
len: 13; v_gene: TRBV30; CDR3aa: CAGGWGGTGELFF
len: 12; v_gene: TRBV19; CDR3aa: CASRMSTGELFF
len: 17; v_gene: TRBV18; CDR3aa: CASSPPIGTGTTGELFF
len: 15; v_gene: TRBV24-1; CDR3aa: CATSALPARTDTQYF
len: 17; v_gene: TRBV20-1; CDR3aa: CSARTSGRVANTGELFF
len: 15; v_gene: TRBV15; CDR3aa: CATSTRTSGTDTQYF
len: 15; v_gene: TRBV4-3; CDR3aa: CASSQDATSWYEQYF
len: 15; v_gene: TRBV7-9; CDR3aa: CASSPGTQGDEKLFF
len: 15; v_gene: TRBV27; CDR3aa: CASSLSGLSKETQYF
len: 20; v_gene: TRBV3-1; CDR3aa: CASSQILAGEPINFYNEQFF
len: 12; v_gene: TRBV12-3/TRBV12-4; CDR3aa: CASSPSVQPQHF
len: 13; v_gene: TRBV3-1; CDR3aa: CASSQDRQNGYTF
len: 13; v_gene: TRBV6-5; CDR3aa: CASSYLGNTEAFF
len: 15; v_gene: TRBV25-1; CDR3aa: CASSVLSSTATEAFF
len: 17; v_gene: TRBV23-1; CDR3aa: CASSQNVRKLIVCEQYF
len: 12; v_gene: TRBV7-3; CDR3aa: CASGLNTGELFF
len: 15; v_gene: TRBV27; CDR3aa: CASRASGSGTDTQYF
len: 14; v_gene: TRBV12-3/TRBV12-4; CDR3aa: CASSFEGGQETQYF
len: 15; v_gene: TRBV7-3; CDR3aa: CASSPGGPAQETQYF
len: 15; v_gene: TRBV9; CDR3aa: CASSVEGPLYNEQFF
len: 16; v_gene: TRBV15; CDR3aa: CATSRDPSGGTNEQFF